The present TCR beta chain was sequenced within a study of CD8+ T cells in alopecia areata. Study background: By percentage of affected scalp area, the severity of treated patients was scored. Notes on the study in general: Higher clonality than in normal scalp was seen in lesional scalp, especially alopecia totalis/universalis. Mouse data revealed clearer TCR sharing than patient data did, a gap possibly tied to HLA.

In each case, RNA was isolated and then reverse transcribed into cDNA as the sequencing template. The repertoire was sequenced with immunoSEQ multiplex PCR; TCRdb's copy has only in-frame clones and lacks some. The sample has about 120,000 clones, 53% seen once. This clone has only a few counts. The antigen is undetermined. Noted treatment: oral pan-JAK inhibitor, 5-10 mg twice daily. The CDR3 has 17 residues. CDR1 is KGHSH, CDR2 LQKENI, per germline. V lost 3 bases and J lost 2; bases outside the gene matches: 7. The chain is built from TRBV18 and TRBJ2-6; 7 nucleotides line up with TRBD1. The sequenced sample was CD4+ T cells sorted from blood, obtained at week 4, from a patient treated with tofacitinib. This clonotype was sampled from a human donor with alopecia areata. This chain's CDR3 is CASSPYLGGPGANVLTF. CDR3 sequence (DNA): TGTGCCAGCTCACCGTACTTAGGGGGCCCTGGGGCCAACGTCCTGACTTTC. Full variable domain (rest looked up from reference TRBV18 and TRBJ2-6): NAGVMQNPRHLVRRRGQEARLRCSPMKGHSHVYWYRQLPEEGLKFMVYLQKENIIDESGMPKERFSAEFPKEGPSILRIQQVVRGDSAAYFCASSPYLGGPGANVLTFGAGSRLTVL.